This passage covers 29 T cell receptor beta chains from one sample sequenced in a study of blood T cells in healthy people across ages. A second roughly 7 to 12 cycle PCR used barcoded and J-beta primers. A single record per CDR3 protein comes from TCRdb applying MiXCR to the 5' RACE reads. The sample includes more than 900,000 distinct CDR3 sequences, almost 25% of them seen just once. The same sample was also used in a study of T cells of mothers and their children.

What was sequenced was blood. The receptors were gathered from a girl aged 2-10 years in good health.

This chain joins TRBV29-1 and TRBJ2-1, with TRBD1 identical over 9 bases. The J call may be mistaken, given a closer DNA end match to TRBJ2-5. The CDR3 loop spans 15 amino acids. CDR1 and CDR2 from the germline V gene are SQVTM and ANQGSEA. The CDR3 sequence is CSVGQGRKSQWAQYF. The CDR3 coding sequence is TGCAGCGTAGGACAGGGGCGCAAATCCCAATGGGCCCAGTACTTC.

This clonotype was observed a handful of times. This chain joins TRBV19 and TRBJ2-7; 7 bases map to TRBD1. CDR1 and CDR2 from the germline V gene are LNHDA and SQIVND (reference sequence). This CDR3 is built from 14 residues. The V gene end was trimmed by 5 bases and the J gene end by 2 bases; junction bases not matched to a gene: 6. DNA for the CDR3: TGTGCCAGTAGTGCCTCCGGGACAGCCTACGAGCAGTACTTC. Its protein is CASSASGTAYEQYF. The full variable domain, its missing parts supplied by reference TRBV19 and TRBJ2-7, is DGGITQSPKYLFRKEGQNVTLSCEQNLNHDAMYWYRQDPGQGLRLIYYSQIVNDFQKGDIAEGYSVSREKKESFPLTVTSAQKNPTAFYLCASSASGTAYEQYFGPGTRLTVT.

This clonotype occurred a few times. The chain is built from TRBV4-3 and TRBJ1-1, with D possibly TRBD1 on 6 matching bases. The CDR3 totals 15 residues. The germline V gene encodes CDR1 LGHNA and CDR2 YSLEER. V shed 4 bases and J shed 0 bases, with 12 bases lying between them. CDR3 sequence: CASSRSGGLNTEAFF. The CDR3 DNA follows: TGCGCCAGCAGCCGATCCGGGGGCCTGAACACTGAAGCTTTCTTT.

V gene TRBV12-3 or TRBV12-4 combines with J gene TRBJ2-4, with 7 bases that match TRBD2. V was pared by 3 bases and J by 7 bases, with 6 bases of the junction left unmatched. This CDR3 has 14 residues. The CDR3 protein is CASSFRDGGNIQYF. DNA of the CDR3: TGTGCCAGCAGTTTCCGGGACGGGGGGAACATTCAGTACTTC.

This clonotype was picked up a small number of times. The chain couples TRBV5-6 to TRBJ2-1; D is perhaps TRBD1 (7 bases). The germline CDR1 and CDR2 sequences are SGHDT and YYEEEE. The ends were cut back, 7 bases at V and 5 bases at J, with 19 bases in the middle. The CDR3 runs to 15 residues. Here the CDR3 DNA reads TGTGCCAGCGGAGAATTGGACAGGACTAACAATGAGCAGTTCTTC. It specifies CASGELDRTNNEQFF.

This clonotype was seen more than once but under ten times. J is TRBJ2-1 and V is TRBV20-1; D is unresolved. This CDR3 has 14 residues. Germline lookup yields CDR1 DFQATT and CDR2 SNEGSKA (reference sequence). Trimming shortened V by 3 bases and J by 5 bases, and 14 bases separated the two germline ends. The CDR3 nucleotides are TGCAGTGCTAGTCTTTGGACCCCTGACAATGAGCAGTTCTTC. Translation: CSASLWTPDNEQFF.

This chain connects TRBV12-3 or TRBV12-4 to TRBJ2-1; maybe TRBD1 (5 bases). The germline V and J ends were trimmed by 1 base and 2 bases, with 6 bases remaining between them. The CDR3 covers 14 residues. In DNA, the CDR3 is TGTGCCAGCAGTTTAGTGGGGCCCTACAATGAGCAGTTCTTC. This codes for CASSLVGPYNEQFF.

This chain connects TRBV28 to TRBJ2-5; possible D gene TRBD2, 6 bases. Matching the DNA end better, TRBJ2-7 makes the J call doubtful. CDR3 length: 18 amino acids. Germline values: CDR1 MDHEN, CDR2 SYDVKM. CDR3 nucleotide sequence: TGTGCCAGCAGCTCCCGGATCATGTCTGCGGGACCGACCTACGAGCAGTACTTC. It is translated as CASSSRIMSAGPTYEQYF.

The chain employs TRBV6-5 and TRBJ2-3, with 8 bases lining up with TRBD2. The V and J ends lost 4 bases and 1 base, in that order; junction bases with no gene match: 13. The V gene's germline CDR1 is MNHEY and CDR2 SVGAGI. The CDR3 runs to 18 residues. CDR3 sequence (DNA): TGTGCCAGCAGTTTCGTCTTAAGAATGACTAGCGGCACAGATACGCAGTATTTT. Encoded protein: CASSFVLRMTSGTDTQYF.

In its sample, this clonotype was seen once. The V and J genes are TRBV29-1 and TRBJ2-3; D is perhaps TRBD1 (6 bases). Per the germline V gene, CDR1 is SQVTM and CDR2 is ANQGSEA. The CDR3 extends over 12 amino acids. Trimming left V 5 bases short and J 6 bases short, with 12 bases between. CDR3 sequence: CSVLRGWDTQYF. The DNA for the CDR3 is TGCAGCGTTTTGAGGGGGTGGGATACGCAGTATTTT.

This clonotype was seen a handful of times. The rearrangement uses TRBV19 and TRBJ1-4; D is uncertain. Germline V gives CDR1 LNHDA, CDR2 SQIVND (reference sequence). The CDR3 is 12 residues long. Trimming took off 7 bases at V and 6 bases at J, with 9 bases between the two ends. The CDR3 DNA sequence: TGTGCCAGTATAGGCCGTGATGAAAAACTGTTTTTT. Its translation: CASIGRDEKLFF.

The chain couples TRBV11-2 to TRBJ2-7; TRBD1 might be the D (5 bases). The V gene lost 1 base and the J gene lost 3 bases, with 13 bases spanning the gap. Germline assignment: CDR1 SGHAT and CDR2 FQNNGV. The CDR3 runs to 15 residues. CDR3 DNA sequence: TGTGCCAGCAGCTTAGGCTCAGGGCTGGGCTACGAGCAGTACTTC. Translated, it gives CASSLGSGLGYEQYF.

The V gene is TRBV29-1, the J gene TRBJ2-5; TRBD2 matches at 7 bases. Unmatched junction bases numbered 14, after V lost 3 bases and J lost 4 bases. The CDR3 loop spans 16 amino acids. Germline lookup yields CDR1 SQVTM and CDR2 ANQGSEA. The CDR3 nucleotides are TGCAGCGTTGAGAGGGGCAGGACTAGACGGGGAGAGACCCAGTACTTC. It translates to CSVERGRTRRGETQYF.

The chain recombines TRBV5-5 with TRBJ1-4; maybe TRBD1 (5 bases). V was clipped by 1 base and J by 8 bases, with 12 bases between them. CDR3 length equals 14 residues. Germline loops: CDR1 SGHKS, CDR2 YYEKEE (reference sequence). In DNA, the CDR3 is TGTGCCAGCAGCTTGAGGGGCGCGAGCGAAAAACTGTTTTTT. Translating it yields CASSLRGASEKLFF.

This clonotype was seen a handful of times. The CDR3 region has the DNA TGTGCCAACCCACAGGGGAATCCCGAGACCCAGTACTTC. This encodes CANPQGNPETQYF. The chain is built from TRBV21-1 and TRBJ2-5; the listed D gene, TRBD1, was not tested against the DNA. TRBV21-1 is assigned pseudogene status. The CDR3 covers 13 residues.

This chain uses TRBV5-1 with TRBJ2-1, with D maybe TRBD2 (5 bases). The V and J ends lost 0 bases and 2 bases respectively, with 9 bases between them. The CDR3 is 15 residues long. Germline values: CDR1 SGHRS, CDR2 YFSETQ. As DNA, the CDR3 is TGCGCCAGCAGCTTGGTTCGGGGAACCTACAATGAGCAGTTCTTC. Translation gives CASSLVRGTYNEQFF. Looking up the rest from reference TRBV5-1 and TRBJ2-1 gives the full variable domain: KAGVTQTPRYLIKTRGQQVTLSCSPISGHRSVSWYQQTPGQGLQFLFEYFSETQRNKGNFPGRFSGRQFSNSRSEMNVSTLELGDSALYLCASSLVRGTYNEQFFGPGTRLTVL.

The rearrangement uses TRBV7-8 and TRBJ2-4, with D tentatively TRBD2 (7 bases). This CDR3 is 13 amino acids long. CDR1 and CDR2 (germline): SGHVS, FQNEAQ. V lost 8 bases to trimming and J lost 3 bases, with 11 bases between them. This CDR3 reads CASAGEGKNIQYF. In nucleotides, the CDR3 is TGTGCCAGCGCAGGGGAGGGCAAAAACATTCAGTACTTC.

This clonotype was detected a few times. This chain joins TRBV7-9 and TRBJ2-5; the D is unclear. The J call may be wrong; the DNA end is better matched by TRBJ2-7. Germline V gene sequence: CDR1 SEHNR, CDR2 FQNEAQ (reference sequence). This CDR3 region has 16 residues. This chain's CDR3 is CASSFPGPEITYEQYF. In DNA, the CDR3 is TGTGCCAGCAGCTTTCCCGGGCCAGAGATAACCTACGAGCAGTACTTC.

This clonotype appeared a few times. The J gene is TRBJ2-4, the V gene TRBV4-1, with D possibly TRBD1 on 5 matching bases. The CDR3 extends over 15 amino acids. The germline gives CDR1 MGHRA, CDR2 YSYEKL. V was cut by 1 base and J by 8 bases, with 15 bases left in between. The CDR3 loop reads CASSQGQGKLDIQYF. CDR3 in DNA: TGCGCCAGCAGCCAAGGCCAGGGTAAACTTGACATTCAGTACTTC.

The gene calls are TRBV3-1 and TRBJ2-5; 9 bases align to TRBD1. The J segment lost 5 bases and the V segment lost 5 bases, leaving 6 bases of the junction unmatched. This CDR3 spans 14 amino acids. CDR1 is LGHDT, CDR2 YNNKEL, per germline (reference sequence). The CDR3 region is CASSDTGGDETQYF. CDR3 nucleotide sequence: TGTGCCAGCAGCGATACAGGGGGCGATGAGACCCAGTACTTC.

CDR3 loop: CSARDLKDTQYF. The CDR3 nucleotides are TGCAGTGCTAGAGATCTCAAAGATACGCAGTATTTT. The genes are TRBV20-1 and TRBJ2-3, with D unresolved. The ends were cut back, 0 bases at V and 5 bases at J, with 6 bases in the middle. From germline, CDR1 is DFQATT and CDR2 SNEGSKA (reference sequence). The CDR3 has 12 residues.

The chain joins TRBV7-8 to TRBJ2-5, with 7 bases aligning to TRBD2. Trimming removed 4 bases from V and 5 bases from J; junction bases left unmatched: 10. The CDR3 is 15 residues long. The V gene's germline CDR1 is SGHVS and CDR2 FQNEAQ. CDR3 sequence (DNA): TGTGCCAGCAGCTCCCAAAGCGGGGTATACGAGACCCAGTACTTC. This encodes CASSSQSGVYETQYF.

This clonotype has a handful of counts. The V call is TRBV12-3 or TRBV12-4, the J call TRBJ2-3; no reliable D call. V was clipped by 2 bases and J by 2 bases, with 11 bases between them. The CDR3 sequence is 15 residues long. The CDR3 loop is CASSLSGQSTDTQYF. For the CDR3, the DNA is TGTGCCAGCAGTTTATCAGGTCAATCCACAGATACGCAGTATTTT.

This sequence joins TRBV12-3 or TRBV12-4 and TRBJ2-4; possibly TRBD2 for D (6 bases). The ends were cut back, 3 bases at V and 6 bases at J, with 21 bases in the middle. The CDR3 runs to 17 residues. The CDR3 nucleotides are TGTGCCAGCAGTTTCCCGCGGGCCGGACGGGGAGGAAACATTCAGTACTTC. Its translation: CASSFPRAGRGGNIQYF.

This clonotype came up once. The V call is TRBV6-1, the J call TRBJ2-3; 9 bases align to TRBD1. The CDR3 contains 15 residues. The V gene's germline CDR1 is MNHNS and CDR2 SASEGT. The ends lost 6 bases at V and 4 bases at J; junction bases unmatched: 8. CDR3 amino acids: CASRTGGAGADTQYF. In DNA, the CDR3 is TGTGCCAGCAGAACAGGGGGCGCGGGGGCAGATACGCAGTATTTT.

The J gene is TRBJ2-5, the V gene TRBV10-3; 11 bases agree with TRBD2. Germline lookup yields CDR1 ENHRY and CDR2 SYGVKD. Trimming took 5 bases from V and 11 from J; bases not matched to a gene: 16. The CDR3 contains 16 residues. The CDR3 sequence is CAISRTSGHSPYGQYF. CDR3 DNA: TGTGCCATCAGTCGGACTAGCGGGCATAGCCCCTACGGGCAGTACTTC.

This sequence joins TRBV14 and TRBJ2-1, with 7 bases matching TRBD1. The CDR3 totals 16 residues. Trimming at V came to 3 bases and at J to 0 bases, leaving 5 bases not matched to a gene. CDR1 is SGHDN and CDR2 is FVKESK in the germline V gene. CDR3 in amino acids: CASSQDRQSSYNEQFF. The CDR3 DNA sequence: TGTGCCAGCAGCCAGGACAGGCAGAGCTCCTACAATGAGCAGTTCTTC.

The chain recombines TRBV2 with TRBJ2-4, with D perhaps matching TRBD2 (6 bases). The CDR3 contains 15 residues. Trimming pared 2 bases from V and 5 bases from J, leaving 13 bases between. Germline CDR1 reads SNHLY; CDR2 reads FYNNEI. The CDR3, as DNA: TGTGCCAGCAGTGAAAATACAGGAGGGGAAAACATTCAGTACTTC. Protein sequence: CASSENTGGENIQYF.

The chain is built from TRBV9 and TRBJ2-3, with D perhaps TRBD2 (6 bases). The V and J ends lost 7 bases and 5 bases respectively, with 14 bases between them. Per the germline V gene, CDR1 is SGDLS and CDR2 is YYNGEE. This CDR3 has 13 amino acids. CDR3 in DNA: TGTGCCAGCGGGGGACTCTTGGAAGATACGCAGTATTTT. Protein product: CASGGLLEDTQYF. The full variable domain, in which reference TRBV9 and TRBJ2-3 provide the parts outside the CDR3, is DSGVTQTPKHLITATGQRVTLRCSPRSGDLSVYWYQQSLDQGLQFLIQYYNGEERAKGNILERFSAQQFPDLHSELNLSSLELGDSALYFCASGGLLEDTQYFGPGTRLTVL.